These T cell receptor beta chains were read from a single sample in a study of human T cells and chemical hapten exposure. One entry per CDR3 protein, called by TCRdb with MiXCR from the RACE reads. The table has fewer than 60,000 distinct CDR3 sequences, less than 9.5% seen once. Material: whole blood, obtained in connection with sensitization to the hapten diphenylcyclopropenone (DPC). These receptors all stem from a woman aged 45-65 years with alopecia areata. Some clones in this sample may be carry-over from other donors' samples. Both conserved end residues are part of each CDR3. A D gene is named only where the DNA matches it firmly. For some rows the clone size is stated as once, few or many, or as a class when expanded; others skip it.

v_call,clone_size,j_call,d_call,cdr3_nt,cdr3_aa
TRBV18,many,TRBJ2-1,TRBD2,TGTGCCAGCTCACCACCGGGACTACCCACCAACTACAATGAGCAGTTCTTC,CASSPPGLPTNYNEQFF
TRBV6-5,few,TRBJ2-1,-,TGTGCCAGCAGCCCCGGACAGAACAATGAGCAGTTCTTC,CASSPGQNNEQFF
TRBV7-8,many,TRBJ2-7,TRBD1,TGTGCCAGCAGCCAGCGGACAGGGCCCCACGAGCAGTACTTC,CASSQRTGPHEQYF
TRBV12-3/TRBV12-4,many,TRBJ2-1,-,TGTGCCAGCAGAAGGAGGGGGGGGGACAATGAGCAGTTCTTC,CASRRRGGDNEQFF
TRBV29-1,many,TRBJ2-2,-,TGCAGCGCGCAGTGGAACACCGGGGAGCTGTTTTTT,CSAQWNTGELFF
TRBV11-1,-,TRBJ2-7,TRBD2,TGTGCCAGCAGCCCGGGACTAGCGGCCGGGGAGTACTTC,CASSPGLAAGEYF
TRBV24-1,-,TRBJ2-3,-,TGTGCCACCAGTGATTCGTCTCGGCTAGCGTACACAGATACGCAGTATTTT,CATSDSSRLAYTDTQYF
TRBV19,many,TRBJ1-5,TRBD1,TGTGCCAGTACCGACAGGGTGTCTCAGCCCCAGCATTTT,CASTDRVSQPQHF
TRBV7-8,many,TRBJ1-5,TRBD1,TGTGCCAGCAGCTTCACAGGGGGCAATCAGCCCCAGCATTTT,CASSFTGGNQPQHF
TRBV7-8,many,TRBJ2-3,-,TGTGCCAGCAACCAGAGGGATACGCAGTATTTT,CASNQRDTQYF
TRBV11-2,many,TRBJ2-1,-,TGTGCCAGCAGTAGCAACAGATACTCCTACAATGAGCAGTTCTTC,CASSSNRYSYNEQFF
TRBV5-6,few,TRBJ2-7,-,TGTGCCAGCAGCTTGTGGACGGGGCGGGCCAGCTCCTACGAGCAGTACTTC,CASSLWTGRASSYEQYF
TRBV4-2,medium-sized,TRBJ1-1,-,TGTGCCAGCAGCCAAGACTCCGGGACTGAAGCTTTCTTT,CASSQDSGTEAFF
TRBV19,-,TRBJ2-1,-,TGTGCCAGCAAGCCGGGACTGCTCTACAATGAGCAGTTCTTC,CASKPGLLYNEQFF
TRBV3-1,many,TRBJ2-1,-,TGTGCCAGCAGCCAAATGCAAGCTACAGTCAATGAGCAGTTCTTC,CASSQMQATVNEQFF
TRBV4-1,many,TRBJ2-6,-,TGCGCCAGCAGCCAAGAACAGGTCCGCTCTGGGGCCAACGTCCTGACTTTC,CASSQEQVRSGANVLTF
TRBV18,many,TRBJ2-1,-,TGTGCCAGCTCACCATCGAGCAGGGTCAATGAGCAGTTCTTC,CASSPSSRVNEQFF
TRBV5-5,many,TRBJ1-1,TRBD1,TGTGCCAGCAGCCTGGGGACAGGCACTGAAGCTTTCTTT,CASSLGTGTEAFF
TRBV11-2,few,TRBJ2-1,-,TGTGCCAGCAGCTTTACAGAGATCAATGAGCAGTTCTTC,CASSFTEINEQFF
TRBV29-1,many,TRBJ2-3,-,TGCAGCGTGGCTAGCACAGATACGCAGTATTTT,CSVASTDTQYF
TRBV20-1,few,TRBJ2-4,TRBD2,TGCAGTGCTCCTGCCAGCGGGGGAAAAAACATTCAGTACTTC,CSAPASGGKNIQYF
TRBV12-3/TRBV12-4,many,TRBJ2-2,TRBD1,TGTGCCAGCAGCCTAGGACAGGTTTTCACCGGGGAGCTGTTTTTT,CASSLGQVFTGELFF
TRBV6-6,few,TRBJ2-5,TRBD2,TGTGCCAGCAGACTAGCGGGAGGGGGAGAGACCCAGTACTTC,CASRLAGGGETQYF
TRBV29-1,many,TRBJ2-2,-,TGCAGCGCGGGAATGAACACCGGGGAGCTGTTTTTT,CSAGMNTGELFF
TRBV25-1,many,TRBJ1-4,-,TGTGCCAGCAGTGCAGGGACTACACTTGAAAAACTGTTTTTT,CASSAGTTLEKLFF
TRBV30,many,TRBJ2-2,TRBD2,TGTGCCGGGACCGCTAGCGGGAGCCGAACCGGGGAGCTGTTTTTT,CAGTASGSRTGELFF
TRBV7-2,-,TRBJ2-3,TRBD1,TGTGCCAGCAGCTTAACCGGGACAGGACACACAGATACGCAGTATTTT,CASSLTGTGHTDTQYF
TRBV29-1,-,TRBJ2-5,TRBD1,TGCAGCGTCGACAGGGGGAGGGAGACCCAGTACTTC,CSVDRGRETQYF
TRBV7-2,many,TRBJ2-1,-,TGTGCCAGCAGCTTTTCGGCTAGTCGGTACAATGAGCAGTTCTTC,CASSFSASRYNEQFF
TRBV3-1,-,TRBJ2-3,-,TGTGCCAGCAGCAACAAGGGTACGCAGTATTTT,CASSNKGTQYF
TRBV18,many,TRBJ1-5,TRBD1,TGTGCCAGCTCACCACTCCGGGACAGAAATCAGCCCCAGCATTTT,CASSPLRDRNQPQHF
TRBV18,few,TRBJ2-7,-,TGTGCCAGCTCACCCTCACAGGCCCCCTACGAGCAGTACTTC,CASSPSQAPYEQYF
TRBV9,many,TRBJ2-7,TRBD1,TGTGCCAGCAGCGTCGGGACAGGGAGCTCCTACGAGCAGTACTTC,CASSVGTGSSYEQYF
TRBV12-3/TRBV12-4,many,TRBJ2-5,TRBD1,TGTGCCAGCAGTCCCCGGACAGGGAGAAAGACCCAGTACTTC,CASSPRTGRKTQYF
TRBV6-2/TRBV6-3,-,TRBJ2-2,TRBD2,TGTGCCAGCAGTCCCCTAGCGGCGGGCACCGGGGAGCTGTTTTTT,CASSPLAAGTGELFF
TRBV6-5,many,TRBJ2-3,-,TGTGCCAGCAGTTCCCTTCAGGCACTACCGAGCACAGATACGCAGTATTTT,CASSSLQALPSTDTQYF
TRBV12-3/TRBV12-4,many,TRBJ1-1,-,TGTGCCAGCAGTTTTGGCAGCTTGAACACTGAAGCTTTCTTT,CASSFGSLNTEAFF
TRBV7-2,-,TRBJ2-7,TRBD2,TGTGCCAGCAGCTTAATCCCTAGCGGGGGTTCCCACGAGCAGTACTTC,CASSLIPSGGSHEQYF
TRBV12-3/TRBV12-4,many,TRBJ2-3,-,TGTGCCAGCAGTTTAAGGCTCCAAACAGATACGCAGTATTTT,CASSLRLQTDTQYF
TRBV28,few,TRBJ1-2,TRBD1,TGTGCCAGCAGTCTCTCACGGACAGGGTGGGATGGCTACACCTTC,CASSLSRTGWDGYTF
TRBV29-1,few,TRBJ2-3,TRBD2,TGCAGCGTGGCCGTAGCGGGAGGCACAGATACGCAGTATTTT,CSVAVAGGTDTQYF
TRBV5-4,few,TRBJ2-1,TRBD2,TGTGCCAGCAGCCCCCGGACTAGCGGGAGGCTATGGGATGAGCAGTTCTTC,CASSPRTSGRLWDEQFF
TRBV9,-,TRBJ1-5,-,TGTGCCAGCAGCCCCCCTCTGGCTTTT,CASSPPLAF
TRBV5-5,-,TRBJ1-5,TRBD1,TGTGCCGGCAGCTGGGGGGACAGGGGAGGGCAGCCCCAGCATTTT,CAGSWGDRGGQPQHF
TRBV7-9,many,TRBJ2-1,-,TGTGCCAGCAGCTTGTCGGGAATAGGTTCCTACAATGAGCAGTTCTTC,CASSLSGIGSYNEQFF
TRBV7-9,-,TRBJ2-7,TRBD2,TGTGCCAGCAGCCGGGCGGGGGGCCAGCTCGAGCAGTACTTC,CASSRAGGQLEQYF
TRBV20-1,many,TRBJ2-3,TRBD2,TGCAGTGCTAAACTAGCGGGAGGGCGCACAGATACGCAGTATTTT,CSAKLAGGRTDTQYF
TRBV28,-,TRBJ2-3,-,TGTGCCAGCAGTTCCTACAACTTGGGGAATACGCAGTATTTT,CASSSYNLGNTQYF